These T cell receptor beta chains were read from a single sample in a study of blood T cells in healthy people across ages. TCRdb called the 5' RACE reads again in MiXCR, with one record for every CDR3 protein. Of roughly 1,100,000 distinct CDR3 sequences detected, around 25% appear once; the ten largest clones hold less than 0.85%. These data were likewise used in another study, on T cells of mothers and their children.

Sequenced: blood. These receptors were taken from a girl aged 2 to 10 in good health. The CDR3 runs from the conserved cysteine through the conserved F or W. A D gene is named only where the DNA matches it firmly. Not every row has a clone size; where given, it reads once, few, many or a size class.

V	length	size	D	J	CDR3	DNA
TRBV5-1	16	.	TRBD2	TRBJ2-3	CASSFILAGSTDTQYF	TGCGCCAGCAGCTTCATTCTAGCGGGTAGCACAGATACGCAGTATTTT
TRBV12-3/TRBV12-4	15	once	.	TRBJ1-5	CASSLGSPGNQPQHF	TGTGCCAGCAGTTTAGGTTCCCCAGGCAATCAGCCCCAGCATTTT
TRBV24-1	16	.	.	TRBJ2-1	CATSDWGTTNYNEQFF	TGTGCCACCAGTGATTGGGGGACAACGAACTACAATGAGCAGTTCTTC
TRBV12-3/TRBV12-4	14	once	TRBD1	TRBJ1-4	CASSGDRGIEKLFF	TGTGCCAGCAGTGGGGACAGAGGGATCGAAAAACTGTTTTTT
TRBV7-8	17	.	TRBD1	TRBJ2-5	CASRYTSTGNYQETQYF	TGTGCCAGCAGATATACCTCGACAGGGAATTATCAAGAGACCCAGTACTTC
TRBV25-1	13	few	.	TRBJ2-7	CASSGQVLLGQYF	TGTGCCAGCAGTGGACAGGTCTTACTTGGGCAGTACTTC
TRBV29-1	14	.	.	TRBJ2-5	CSVVSVEGQETQYF	TGCAGCGTTGTTTCCGTGGAGGGGCAAGAGACCCAGTACTTC
TRBV29-1	12	few	.	TRBJ2-1	CSVWRSYNEQFF	TGCAGCGTTTGGAGGTCCTACAATGAGCAGTTCTTC
TRBV28	16	few	.	TRBJ2-7	CASSSEGRGVVYEQYF	TGTGCCAGCAGTAGTGAGGGGCGAGGGGTAGTCTACGAGCAGTACTTC
TRBV20-1	12	few	.	TRBJ2-5	CSVTGTPETQYF	TGCAGTGTAACCGGGACGCCAGAGACCCAGTACTTC
TRBV9	14	.	TRBD2	TRBJ2-5	CASSALGGQETQYF	TGTGCCAGCAGCGCTCTCGGGGGGCAAGAGACCCAGTACTTC
TRBV2	17	few	TRBD1	TRBJ2-1	CASPPSRGYLSYNEQFF	TGTGCCAGCCCCCCGTCCAGGGGGTACCTCTCCTACAATGAGCAGTTCTTC
TRBV10-2	14	once	.	TRBJ2-3	CASSDWARSDTQYF	TGCGCCAGCAGTGATTGGGCGCGGTCAGATACGCAGTATTTT
TRBV5-1	14	few	.	TRBJ2-7	CASSHWGSSYEQYF	TGCGCCAGCAGCCACTGGGGCAGCTCCTACGAGCAGTACTTC
TRBV7-9	14	.	.	TRBJ2-5	CASSLPGWGETQYF	TGTGCCAGCAGCTTACCTGGTTGGGGGGAGACCCAGTACTTC
TRBV4-1	17	.	TRBD2	TRBJ2-1	CASSQTVAGTSYNEQFF	TGCGCCAGCAGCCAAACTGTAGCGGGAACATCCTACAATGAGCAGTTCTTC
TRBV5-1	15	.	.	TRBJ1-3	CASSLFPTDGNTIYF	TGCGCCAGCAGCTTGTTCCCGACAGACGGAAACACCATATATTTT
TRBV7-2	16	.	TRBD1	TRBJ1-1	CASSLVSGTVNTEAFF	TGTGCCAGCAGCTTGGTGTCCGGGACAGTGAACACTGAAGCTTTCTTT
TRBV7-6	13	.	.	TRBJ1-2	CASSTQPYEGYTF	TGTGCCAGCAGCACCCAACCATACGAAGGCTACACCTTC
TRBV27	14	few	.	TRBJ2-4	CASSLGDAENIQYF	TGTGCCAGCAGTTTAGGGGACGCCGAAAACATTCAGTACTTC
TRBV7-9	15	few	.	TRBJ1-1	CASSHPAGVNTEAFF	TGTGCCAGCAGCCATCCCGCCGGGGTGAACACTGAAGCTTTCTTT
TRBV6-2/TRBV6-3	14	.	.	TRBJ1-1	CASRIAGVAIEAFF	TGTGCCAGCAGGATTGCAGGGGTCGCTATTGAAGCTTTCTTT
TRBV4-2	11	few	.	TRBJ2-1	CASGNYNEQFF	TGTGCCAGCGGGAACTACAATGAGCAGTTCTTC
TRBV19	20	.	.	TRBJ2-6	CASSHGGLLRGLSGANVLTF	TGTGCCAGTAGCCACGGGGGGCTCCTACGGGGCCTATCTGGGGCCAACGTCCTGACTTTC
TRBV28	15	once	.	TRBJ2-7	CASSLYKLVPYEQYF	TGTGCCAGCAGTTTATATAAACTCGTCCCCTACGAGCAGTACTTC
TRBV5-6	13	.	.	TRBJ2-3	CASDGSGTDTQYF	TGTGCCAGCGACGGCAGTGGCACAGATACGCAGTATTTT
TRBV6-1	13	.	.	TRBJ2-7	CASLGRGTYEQYF	TGTGCCAGCTTGGGACGGGGAACCTACGAGCAGTACTTC
TRBV7-2	14	few	.	TRBJ2-3	CASSFKGHTDTQYF	TGTGCCAGCAGCTTTAAGGGACACACAGATACGCAGTATTTT
TRBV11-2	13	.	.	TRBJ2-5	CASSLEGAWEQYF	TGTGCCAGCAGCTTAGAGGGGGCTTGGGAGCAGTACTTC
TRBV20-1	15	few	.	TRBJ2-2	CSAVVGGSYTGELFF	TGCAGTGCCGTGGTGGGGGGCTCCTACACCGGGGAGCTGTTTTTT
TRBV29-1	17	few	TRBD2	TRBJ2-3	CSVASTSGRLSADTQYF	TGCAGCGTTGCCTCGACTAGCGGGAGGTTGTCAGCAGATACGCAGTATTTT
TRBV28	16	few	.	TRBJ2-5	CASSLGRTDPAETQYF	TGTGCCAGCAGTTTAGGGCGGACAGACCCCGCAGAGACCCAGTACTTC
TRBV3-1	15	few	.	TRBJ1-4	CASSQRASLNEKLFF	TGTGCCAGCAGCCAACGAGCCAGCCTTAATGAAAAACTGTTTTTT
TRBV29-1	13	few	.	TRBJ2-5	CSVLTTPTETQYF	TGCAGCGTGTTGACAACGCCAACGGAGACCCAGTACTTC
TRBV29-1	14	few	.	TRBJ1-2	CSVEDSDGDYGYTF	TGCAGCGTTGAAGATTCGGACGGCGACTATGGCTACACCTTC
TRBV24-1	15	.	TRBD1	TRBJ2-1	CATKPTGTGMSEQFF	TGTGCCACCAAGCCGACAGGGACGGGGATGAGTGAGCAGTTCTTC